The present TCR beta chain was sequenced within a study of cytomegalovirus exposure and HLA in healthy donors (dated by TCRdb to 2016 to 2017). As for the study more broadly: According to an earlier analysis of 587 of the donors, about 179 million T cells yielded 90 million to 130 million unique TCR beta sequences and around 300 Gb of sequence data. In an earlier analysis of 500 to 650 of the donors, high-throughput TCR beta sequencing was used to judge whether each TCR beta V gene segment behaved as functional or pseudogenic. In a later genetic analysis, genome-wide SNP genotypes for about 55% of the roughly 700 donors were used, and that subset was treated as a discovery cohort. The later analysis used no new phenotypic data to find candidate immune exposures, relying instead on TCR beta sequences and their occurrence across donors. All discovery cohort repertoires had been generated on a single sequencing platform. The number of typed donors differed by locus: about 620-640 for A, B, C, DRB1 and DQB1; 522 for DQA1; approximately 610 for DPA1; and roughly 450 for DPB1. Of the approximately 400 genotyped donors, more than 75% were placed in the genetic ancestry cluster associated with self-reported Caucasian donors. To predict cytomegalovirus infection status, the study brought together high-throughput TCR immunosequencing, statistical association of individual TCRs with disease status, and machine learning. Across around 400 genotyped donors of the cohort, an average of about 240,000 unique TCR beta nucleotide sequences per donor were sequenced, and roughly 17% of those sequences were non-productive. Donor age, sex, ethnicity and CMV serostatus were collected together with the repertoire data. Using immunosequencing, the study profiled T cell repertoires from around 680 subjects and related those repertoires to cytomegalovirus serostatus. A later analysis re-examined previously published TCR beta repertoires from just over 650 donors and added high-resolution HLA genotyping to investigate patterns of TCR occurrence. A few DR-DQ haplotypes were handled as single units for association and clustering because linkage in the cohort was strong. The study was designed to test whether signatures of past pathogen exposure could be identified by cataloging public T cell receptors. HLA typing covered class I and class II loci at four-digit resolution. Approximately 300 gigabases of sequencing data and approximately 92 million unique TCR sequences made up an early release that covered approximately 650 HLA-typed donors. Besides the first cohort of hundreds of subjects, a separate validation cohort made up of 90 to 150 different subjects was used.

Overall results and qualifications from the work: While some public TCRs were present in many individuals, most TCR sequences turned up only very rarely across donors. Because counts were too low, more than 15 rarely observed V segments, including chromosome 9 orphons, were left out of the earlier analysis of approximately 580 of the donors. Only TCR beta chains were sequenced in this cohort, and the absence of alpha or paired-chain data limited detectable features. At a false discovery rate of 0.05, a later analysis linked 16,951 TCR beta sequences to specific HLA alleles. A total of 150 to 200 TCR beta chains were listed by the study as associated with cytomegalovirus. A cluster of highly shared sequence variants was judged likely to represent a technical artifact of the sequencing pipeline. The presence/absence analyses assumed that sequencing depth was roughly uniform across donors, and that assumption may not be true. V-gene and J-gene trimming of TCR beta chains was associated with a missense DCLRE1C variant in a later genetic analysis, and the association was replicated in an independent cohort. A later analysis found that most CMV-associated TCR beta chains appeared HLA-restricted, with HLA associations seemingly driven largely by CMV exposure. An earlier analysis of roughly 570 of the donors showed that most TCR beta V segments appeared in productive rearrangements either about 90% or about 30% of the time, which broadly matched IMGT annotations. According to a later analysis, parvovirus B19, influenza, CMV and Epstein-Barr virus appeared linked to several top co-occurrence clusters. Compared with the approximately 670-donor mean, donors in an Asian-associated ancestry cluster had fewer N-insertions in productive TCRs, according to a later genetic analysis. Correlated functional status among segregating V segments might be attributable to linkage disequilibrium, but an unknown experimental factor could not be ruled out. Because the 87-base-pair reads could not distinguish some IMGT-functional V segments, including TRBV6-2 and TRBV6-3, those segments were excluded. In a later analysis, the rate of TCR association differed among HLA loci, with DRB1 alleles having the most associated TCRs and HLA-C alleles having the fewest. Immune exposure information for the cohort was limited to CMV serostatus. When HLA alleles, especially DR and DQ, strongly co-occurred, TCR associations were difficult to assign to individual alleles. The authors suggested that the approach could potentially be extended to other disease states and immunological phenotypes. Cytomegalovirus status was reported to be diagnosed by the classifier with high specificity and sensitivity in both the original and validation cohorts. In vitro tests confirmed that a few of the cytomegalovirus-associated TCR beta chains recognize cytomegalovirus antigens. A later analysis found that HLA-associated TCR beta chains were more clonally expanded and had lower generation probabilities than equally common non-associated chains. HLA typing was unavailable for some donors at each locus, so association tests used only the typed subset. A further reported finding was that TCR beta sequences accurately predicted the HLA-A and HLA-B alleles for most subjects in the first cohort.

Libraries were built with the immunoSEQ multiplex PCR assay. For the multiplex PCR, a mixture combining 60 forward primers for TCR Vbeta segments and 13 reverse primers for TCR Jbeta segments was used. A multiplex PCR assay on genomic DNA amplified the CDR3 region of rearranged TCR beta genes. The amplified TCR beta libraries were sequenced on the Illumina HiSeq System as 87-base-pair reads. Per the original workflow: Across the 600 to 700 repertoires, a later analysis counted 80 million or so unique TCR beta chains, about 10 million of which were shared by at least two donors. Raw reads were error-corrected and collapsed into unique sequences with a nearest-neighbor algorithm that merged closely related sequences to remove PCR and sequencing errors. CDR3 sequences were aligned to IMGT reference sequences to assign V, D and J gene segments. For a sequence to be retained, at least a six-nucleotide match to both a V gene segment and a J gene segment was required. Rearrangements were classified as productive when the CDR3 lacked stop codons and remained in frame with V and J, and all other rearrangements were classified as non-productive. CDR3 was defined by IMGT convention, running from the second conserved V-encoded cysteine to the conserved J-encoded phenylalanine. In an earlier analysis of more than 550 of the donors, sequences lacking an unambiguous match to a single V gene segment were excluded. An earlier analysis of about 590 of the donors classified V segments as functional when productive rearrangements were above 56.7% and as segregating when the standard deviation between donors was above 5%. A statistical classification framework was developed to diagnose cytomegalovirus status using the catalog of TCR beta chain sequences. A later analysis assigned V and J genes by comparing TCR nucleotide sequences with IMGT/GENE-DB human TR gene sequences. The TCRdist pipeline was used in a later analysis to assign CDR3 sequences and most-parsimonious VDJ recombination scenarios. A later analysis defined each TCR beta chain by its CDR3 amino acid sequence plus V-gene family, and excluded reads lacking a unique V-gene family. A later analysis removed 592 highly shared, low-generation-probability nucleotide sequences to deal with suspected cross-contamination and a sequencing artifact. For each public chain, a later analysis derived a clonal expansion index from normalized ranks of inferred template counts within each repertoire. In a later analysis, generation probabilities were computed using a VDJ recombination model fitted to out-of-frame rearrangements, and the results were checked against IGoR. In a later analysis, hypergeometric tests were used to score TCR-TCR, TCR-HLA and TCR-CMV co-occurrence, with a repertoire-size bias correction applied to TCR pairs. In a later analysis, false discovery rates were estimated by permuting HLA or CMV assignments 20 times. In a later analysis, co-occurring TCRs were grouped with DBSCAN, and TCRdist sequence similarity was added when clustering was performed within HLA-allele-positive subsets. Repertoires with fewer than 30,000 or more than 120,000 public chains, plus five repertoires with anomalous nucleotide sharing, were excluded from co-occurrence clustering. In its TCRdb copy, this immuneACCESS table keeps in-frame sequences only and misses some clones. Where compared with another copy, unresolved V genes explain less than half of these, and the others have no known cause. V and J calls and clone size come straight from that table; D and trimming were deduced from the DNA. This sample comprises 150,000 to 200,000 clones, roughly 77% of them detected only once. The biggest ten clones account for 1.5% to 2% of the sample.

Including cysteine and phenylalanine, the CDR3 has 14 amino acids. Only the CDR3 DNA stays, 42 bases, in frame from base 1. V loses 3 bases, J loses 4 bases, and the germline ends lie 10 bases apart. Reading the germline V gene (reference sequence) gives CDR1 MNHEY and CDR2 SMNVEV. The cohort consisted of hundreds of healthy bone marrow donors. Cohort members were all nominally healthy when sampled, although unrecorded immune exposures were likely present. The donor tested CMV seronegative and was one of the 352 seronegative cohort members. Every donor gave a peripheral blood sample, and the peripheral blood mononuclear cells from that sample were used for TCR beta sequencing. Genomic DNA was extracted from the blood cell samples with the Qiagen DNeasy Blood Extraction Kit. On this clone: No antigen is known for it. The sample holds no much larger clone one base away, and base qualities are not on file.

The V and J segments used are TRBV27 and TRBJ2-1, with the identity of the D gene unclear. The clonotype comes from a woman between 45 and 65 years old in good health and CMV-seronegative. The sequencing input was PBMCs. CDR3 reads: CASSFLPEYNEQFF. The sequenced DNA: TGTGCCAGCAGTTTTTTGCCGGAGTACAATGAGCAGTTCTTC.